The clone carrying this TCR beta chain appeared a few times. Brentuximab vedotin exposure varied, and every patient relapsed after autologous stem cell transplantation. These data belong to a study of PD-1 blockade in classical Hodgkin lymphoma. CDR1 and CDR2 from the germline V gene are LNHDA and SQIVND (reference sequence). The V end was cut by 6 bases, the J end by 4 bases, with 14 bases between. The CDR3 totals 14 residues. Assay: immunoSEQ multiplex PCR; the TCRdb copy retains only in-frame clones and omits some. Of approximately 12,000 clones in the sample, just under 80% were seen once. This TCR came from a human donor with classical Hodgkin lymphoma. Material: peripheral blood mononuclear cells (PBMCs), obtained at baseline. The chain recombines TRBV19 with TRBJ2-3, with D unclear. The CDR3 sequence: CASSQFGWADTQYF. The CDR3 DNA sequence: TGTGCCAGTAGCCAATTCGGGTGGGCAGATACGCAGTATTTT.